This is a list of T cell receptor beta chains from one sample in a study of blood T cells in healthy people across ages. TCRdb independently ran MiXCR on the 5' RACE reads; one entry per CDR3 protein. The sample lists about 630,000 distinct CDR3 sequences, over 20% occurring once. Sequenced: blood. The receptors stem from a man in his 70s in good health. Both conserved end residues are trimmed from each CDR3. Fields, in order: V gene, J gene, CDR3 protein.

>TRBV29-1|TRBJ1-1
SGDSLNTEAF
>TRBV6-5|TRBJ1-1
ASRITQGMNTEAF
>TRBV7-9|TRBJ2-5
ASSLATGLAGDPQETQY
>TRBV3-1|TRBJ2-7
ASSQAGVGNPYEQY
>TRBV7-2|TRBJ2-5
ASSFQRGKETQY
>TRBV18|TRBJ2-7
ASSPVSYEQY
>TRBV29-1|TRBJ1-4
SVEVGSGHNEKLF
>TRBV5-1|TRBJ2-7
ASSLIQGSYEQY
>TRBV7-2|TRBJ2-1
ASSPRVTYNEQF
>TRBV19|TRBJ2-1
ASSGARDRNNEQF
>TRBV20-1|TRBJ2-3
SAAARVGSTDTQY
>TRBV2|TRBJ2-5
ASSLAGRHQETQY
>TRBV9|TRBJ2-7
ASSVDTLPYEQY
>TRBV2|TRBJ1-4
ASNYRREGEKLF
>TRBV12-3/TRBV12-4|TRBJ1-2
ASSLGTVYGYT
>TRBV7-9|TRBJ2-5
ASSFTGGPQETQY
>TRBV28|TRBJ2-5
ASSLRWPPGKETQY
>TRBV29-1|TRBJ2-3
SLRGSGDTDMQY
>TRBV20-1|NA
SARDSTSDYNEQF
>TRBV10-3|TRBJ1-4
AIGGQDNEKLF
>TRBV7-6|TRBJ2-2
ASSLALVGTNTGELF
>TRBV10-3|TRBJ2-1
AISERTGLAGNNEQF
>TRBV6-2/TRBV6-3|TRBJ1-1
ASSTVRMNTEAF
>TRBV7-6|TRBJ2-3
ASRPSGSSTDTQY
>TRBV29-1|TRBJ1-1
SVRKGMNTEAF
>TRBV14|TRBJ1-2
ASSRDEGYGYT
>TRBV3-1|NA
ASSQGFRAGGGNEQF
>TRBV12-3/TRBV12-4|TRBJ2-5
ASRLQGARETQY
>TRBV29-1|TRBJ2-5
SVVLLQGAGGETQY
>TRBV12-3/TRBV12-4|TRBJ2-7
ASSLPLTATTEQY
>TRBV20-1|TRBJ2-7
SASLGPTSLSYEQY
>TRBV7-2|TRBJ2-5
ASSFSQTQY
>TRBV3-1|TRBJ2-1
ASSQANFYNEQF
>TRBV12-3/TRBV12-4|TRBJ2-1
ASTLGGEQF
>TRBV6-2/TRBV6-3|TRBJ2-4
ASSNLQGRTHKNIQY
>TRBV9|TRBJ2-7
ASSPVGHGSYGQY
>TRBV27|TRBJ1-6
ASSSRGDRGNSPLH
>TRBV20-1|TRBJ2-5
STSKAGIWGETQY
>TRBV7-2|TRBJ1-2
ASSLDRTYYGYT
>TRBV28|TRBJ1-1
ASSLPGTWNTEAF
>TRBV20-1|TRBJ1-5
SAPPTGHSNQPQH
>TRBV28|TRBJ2-7
ATERSGMYEQY
>TRBV4-2|TRBJ1-1
ASSQRTMNTEAF
>TRBV14|TRBJ2-3
ASGQGTDTQY
>TRBV4-1|TRBJ2-3
ASSSVGGLTDTQY
>TRBV10-2|NA
ASSEGDRQGARQF
>TRBV28|TRBJ2-7
ASSLLAALEQY
>TRBV7-6|TRBJ2-3
ASSKGSGTTTDTQY
>TRBV6-6|TRBJ2-7
ASSYSQGTSYEQY
>TRBV29-1|TRBJ2-1
SVDRVPNNEQF
>TRBV27|TRBJ2-3
ASSLETGTGAGTQY
>TRBV4-3|TRBJ1-4
ASSQVLSTTNEKLF
>TRBV10-3|TRBJ2-3
ASSGAADTQY
>TRBV4-2|NA
ASSQVSDYYEQY
>TRBV28|TRBJ2-7
ASRGQSSYEQY
>TRBV29-1|TRBJ1-2
SVPGQHFFGYT
>TRBV6-1|TRBJ2-3
ASSPTYGGGQRDTQY
>TRBV29-1|TRBJ1-1
SGHRGQGNTEAF